The present T cell receptor beta chain was sequenced within a study of graft-versus-host responses after intestinal transplantation. Points from the study as a whole: Allografts of patients with graft-donor T cell macrochimerism showed high graft-versus-host to host-versus-graft clone ratios.

Repertoires were generated with immunoSEQ multiplex PCR, while TCRdb's copy carries only in-frame clones and drops some. Of approximately 93,000 clones detected, less than 95% appear once; the ten largest clones hold less than 0.08%. As concerns this clone: Its antigen is still unknown.

V was shortened by 4 bases and J by 3 bases, with 11 bases between the two germline ends. The CDR3 has 14 amino acids. Germline assignment: CDR1 SGHRS and CDR2 YFSETQ. This clonotype originated in a human donor who was the organ donor for an intestinal transplant. Sequenced material: unstimulated CD8+ T cells sorted from spleen or lymph node cells, taken before transplant. This chain uses TRBV5-1 with TRBJ1-5; D not resolved. The CDR3 DNA sequence: TGCGCCAGCAGCCACAGACCGAACAATCAGCCCCAGCATTTT. This translates into CASSHRPNNQPQHF.